A selection of T cell receptor beta chains follows, all from one sample in a study of cytomegalovirus exposure and HLA in healthy donors. Only in-frame clones appear in the TCRdb table, and some are missing; sequencing was by immunoSEQ multiplex PCR. The specimen's table records 38,000 or so clones. The specimen was PBMCs. These receptors were collected from a man in his forties in good health and CMV-seropositive. CDR3s include the opening cysteine and the closing phenylalanine or tryptophan. D genes are given only for firm matches.

TGTGCCAGGGGCGGGACCCCCGGGGAAAAACTGTTTTTT | CARGGTPGEKLFF | TRBV2 | - | TRBJ1-4
TGCGCCAGCACCCGTCAGTTGAACACTGAAGCTTTCTTT | CASTRQLNTEAFF | TRBV5-1 | - | TRBJ1-1
TGTGCCAGCAGCCTCCCCCCCTACAATGAGCAGTTCTTC | CASSLPPYNEQFF | TRBV27 | - | TRBJ2-1
TGTGCCAGCAGCTTAGTAGGGGTCGCAAACAATGAGCAGTTCTTC | CASSLVGVANNEQFF | TRBV7-3 | - | TRBJ2-1
TGTGCCAGCAGTGAAGCGCTTCGGGGGATTAACTATGGCTACACCTTC | CASSEALRGINYGYTF | TRBV6-1 | - | TRBJ1-2
TGTGCCAGCAGCCCCCCCGGGACTAGGATATACAATGAGCAGTTCTTC | CASSPPGTRIYNEQFF | TRBV7-3 | TRBD2 | TRBJ2-1
TGCGCCAGCAGCCAAGATATCTCGGTTTACACAGATACGCAGTATTTT | CASSQDISVYTDTQYF | TRBV4-3 | - | TRBJ2-3
TGTGCCAGCAGCTTACTAGGTCCGGCCTCCTACGAGCAGTACTTC | CASSLLGPASYEQYF | TRBV7-2 | - | TRBJ2-7
TGTGCCAGCAGCCGATTACTGCGGGAGCCCAACAATGAGCAGTTCTTC | CASSRLLREPNNEQFF | TRBV7-9 | TRBD2 | TRBJ2-1
TGCGCCAGCAGCCAGGCTCAGGGGCTTGAGCTGTTTTTT | CASSQAQGLELFF | TRBV4-1 | - | TRBJ2-2
TGTGCCAGCAGCTTGGACCAGGACTATGGCTACACCTTC | CASSLDQDYGYTF | TRBV5-4 | - | TRBJ1-2
TGTGCCAGCAGCTTAATAGGGGGGGACTACGAGCAGTACTTC | CASSLIGGDYEQYF | TRBV7-2 | - | TRBJ2-7
TGTGCCTGGATATGGGGAGGTGACTATGGCTACACCTTC | CAWIWGGDYGYTF | TRBV30 | - | TRBJ1-2
TGTGCCAGCAGCTTAGTTCGGGTCTGCATCCCAAAAAACAATCAGCCCCAGCATTTT | CASSLVRVCIPKNNQPQHF | TRBV7-6 | - | TRBJ1-5
TGTGCCAGCAGTCAAGCATGGCGGGAAAACACCGGGGAGCTGTTTTTT | CASSQAWRENTGELFF | TRBV2 | - | TRBJ2-2
TGTGCCAGCAGCTTAGAAGCGGAATACGAGCAGTACTTC | CASSLEAEYEQYF | TRBV7-2 | - | TRBJ2-7
TGTGCCACCAGCAGCCACGGCGGGGAGACCCAGTACTTC | CATSSHGGETQYF | TRBV15 | - | TRBJ2-5
TGTGCCTGGAGTACCGGGACAGTCAGAGAAAAACTGTTTTTT | CAWSTGTVREKLFF | TRBV30 | TRBD1 | TRBJ1-4
TGTGCCAGCAGCGAGCTCGAATTCAGGTCCCAGCATTTT | CASSELEFRSQHF | TRBV7-9 | - | TRBJ1-5
TGTGCCAGCAGTGCAGGACAGGGAGTTAGGAATGAGCAGTTCTTC | CASSAGQGVRNEQFF | TRBV25-1 | TRBD1 | TRBJ2-1
TGCGCCAGCAGCCCCTTGACGGGGGATGGCCACACCTTC | CASSPLTGDGHTF | TRBV5-1 | - | TRBJ1-2
TGTGCCAGCAGCCTTAGCGGGAGCACAGATACGCAGTATTTT | CASSLSGSTDTQYF | TRBV9 | TRBD2 | TRBJ2-3
TGTGCCAGTAGCCCCCAGGGGGGCACTGAAGCTTTCTTT | CASSPQGGTEAFF | TRBV19 | TRBD1 | TRBJ1-1
TGTGCCAGTACCCCGGGAGGCTACAATGAGCAGTTCTTC | CASTPGGYNEQFF | TRBV19 | TRBD2 | TRBJ2-1
TGTGCCAGCAGTTACTCGAATCTACCTCCCTACAATGAGCAGTTCTTC | CASSYSNLPPYNEQFF | TRBV6-5 | - | TRBJ2-1
TGTGCCAGAAGCTTGGCCGGTTCCCGACTAGCGGGAGGTCCAGAGACCCAGTACTTC | CARSLAGSRLAGGPETQYF | TRBV5-3 | TRBD2 | TRBJ2-5